The 17 T cell receptor beta chains below all came from one sample that was sequenced in a study of T cells in Graves' hyperthyroidism and ophthalmopathy. The source material, RNA transcripts, was used to amplify TCR beta CDR3 regions. The TCR CDR3 first-round RT-PCR relied on the HTBI primer set. TCRdb ran MiXCR on the multiplex PCR reads and lists one entry per CDR3 protein. The profile covers about 200,000 distinct CDR3 sequences, with 15% to 20% appearing a single time and 50% taken by the ten largest. Specimen: blood. Source of these receptors: a man aged 50 or older with Graves' hyperthyroidism.

There are many counts of this clonotype. This chain uses TRBV7-9 with TRBJ1-2; D unclear. Germline-derived CDR1 and CDR2 are SEHNR and FQNEAQ (reference sequence). This CDR3 contains 13 residues. Trimming cost V 5 bases and J 5 bases, with 12 bases left between them. CDR3 amino acids: CASSLGPAYGYTF. The CDR3 coding sequence is TGTGCCAGCAGCCTCGGGCCGGCGTATGGCTACACCTTC.

The chain combines TRBV5-1 with TRBJ2-1, with 8 bases fitting TRBD2. The V gene end was trimmed by 0 bases and the J gene end by 6 bases; junction bases not matched to a gene: 8. Germline loops: CDR1 SGHRS, CDR2 YFSETQ. This CDR3 has 16 residues. CDR3 in DNA: TGCGCCAGCAGCTTGGGAGGGACTAGAATGTCCAATGAGCAGTTCTTC. Protein: CASSLGGTRMSNEQFF. The variable domain in full, with the rest retrieved from reference TRBV5-1 and TRBJ2-1, is KAGVTQTPRYLIKTRGQQVTLSCSPISGHRSVSWYQQTPGQGLQFLFEYFSETQRNKGNFPGRFSGRQFSNSRSEMNVSTLELGDSALYLCASSLGGTRMSNEQFFGPGTRLTVL.

This clonotype was detected only a few times. This sequence joins TRBV6-5 and TRBJ1-3; maybe TRBD1 (5 bases). The CDR3 is made up of 15 amino acids. Trimming removed 1 base from V and 5 bases from J, with 12 bases in between. Germline CDR1 reads MNHEY; CDR2 reads SVGAGI. This CDR3 reads CASSYFDSRRNTIYF. The CDR3 DNA reads TGTGCCAGCAGTTACTTCGACAGTCGGAGAAACACCATATATTTT.

This clonotype was observed many times. V is TRBV12-3 or TRBV12-4 and J is TRBJ2-3; 7 bases match TRBD2. Germline trimming cut 0 bases from V and 11 bases from J; bases unmatched to any gene: 11. This CDR3 has 15 amino acids. Here the CDR3 DNA reads TGTGCCAGCAGTTTAGCGTCTAGCGGAAGGGTAGAGCAGTATTTT. It codes for CASSLASSGRVEQYF.

Details on this clonotype: One end of the junction fails to match germline, which may point to a read error. The gene calls are TRBV6-5 and TRBJ1-5; D might be TRBD1 (6 bases). CDR3 length: 18 residues. The germline CDR1 and CDR2 sequences are MNHEY and SVGAGI. Here the CDR3 DNA reads TGTGCCAGCAGTTCACCCCTCAGGGGAAGGTACCACAATCAGTCCCAGCATTTT. Translated, it gives CASSSPLRGRYHNQSQHF.

This clonotype has a count of ten or more. The chain uses TRBV28 and TRBJ2-7; 9 bases agree with TRBD2. CDR1 and CDR2 (germline): MDHEN, SYDVKM. With V trimmed by 5 bases and J by 4 bases, 9 bases remained unmatched. The CDR3 length is 15 residues. CDR3 in DNA: TGTGCCAGCAGTGGAGGGGACGCGGGGGGGTACGAGCAGTACTTC. Protein: CASSGGDAGGYEQYF.

There are many counts of this clonotype. The chain recombines TRBV4-1 with TRBJ1-1; possible D gene TRBD1, 5 bases. Trimming took off 3 bases at V and 1 base at J, with 9 bases between the two ends. The CDR3 has 14 residues. CDR1 and CDR2 from the germline V gene are MGHRA and YSYEKL. This chain's CDR3 is CASSQGGGNTEAFF. The CDR3 bases are TGCGCCAGCAGCCAGGGCGGGGGGAACACTGAAGCTTTCTTT.

This clonotype was seen ten or more times. CDR3 sequence reads: CASSYKPYAGTGSEQYF. The CDR3, as DNA: TGTGCCAGCAGTTACAAACCGTACGCCGGGACAGGTTCCGAGCAGTACTTC. The rearrangement uses TRBV6-1 and TRBJ2-7; 8 bases are a match to TRBD1. CDR1 is MNHNS, CDR2 SASEGT, per germline. The CDR3 is 17 residues long. The trim removed 5 bases at V and 6 bases at J, leaving 18 bases unmatched.

This clonotype was picked up many times. The chain carries TRBV6-1 and TRBJ2-3, with D unclear. The V end lost 0 bases, the J end lost 0 bases, and 4 bases lay between the germline ends. Germline CDR1 is MNHNS and CDR2 is SASEGT. The CDR3 covers 14 residues. CDR3 in amino acids: CASSEAHSTDTQYF. DNA of the CDR3: TGTGCCAGCAGTGAAGCGCACAGCACAGATACGCAGTATTTT.

The chain has TRBV19 and TRBJ2-7; TRBD1 matches 7 bases. The CDR3 length is 15 residues. J was trimmed by 2 bases and V by 2 bases; bases with no gene match: 6. CDR1 LNHDA and CDR2 SQIVND come from the germline V gene (reference sequence). The chain's CDR3 is CASSISGTAAYEQYF. CDR3 nucleotide sequence: TGTGCCAGTAGTATATCCGGGACAGCCGCCTACGAGCAGTACTTC.

This clonotype showed up many times. The gene calls are TRBV6-1 and TRBJ2-3; D perhaps matches TRBD2 (6 bases). V lost 5 bases to trimming and J lost 0 bases, with 12 bases between them. This CDR3 spans 15 amino acids. Looked up from germline, CDR1 is MNHNS and CDR2 is SASEGT. CDR3 residues: CASSISGTSTDTQYF. CDR3 nucleotide sequence: TGTGCCAGCAGTATTAGCGGAACTAGCACAGATACGCAGTATTTT.

This clonotype was observed at least ten times. This chain uses TRBV6-1 with TRBJ2-1; tentatively, D is TRBD2 (5 bases). The V and J ends lost 6 bases and 8 bases respectively, with 11 bases between them. The CDR3 consists of 12 residues. Germline V gives CDR1 MNHNS, CDR2 SASEGT. This chain's CDR3 is CASRSSGDEQFF. The CDR3 DNA sequence: TGTGCCAGCAGATCATCCGGGGATGAGCAGTTCTTC.

V and J are TRBV4-1 and TRBJ2-3; no reliable D call. In germline, CDR1 is MGHRA, CDR2 YSYEKL. This CDR3 contains 13 residues. Trimming took 3 bases from V and 2 from J, leaving 6 bases between them. CDR3 DNA sequence: TGCGCCAGCAGCCAGCATTACACAGATACGCAGTATTTT. Its translation: CASSQHYTDTQYF.

This sequence joins TRBV20-1 and TRBJ1-5; D gene uncertain. The CDR3 has 13 amino acids. Germline loops: CDR1 DFQATT, CDR2 SNEGSKA (reference sequence). The V and J ends lost 6 bases and 1 base respectively, with 10 bases between them. The CDR3 protein is CSAKGGSNQPQHF. DNA for the CDR3: TGCAGTGCCAAGGGCGGGAGCAATCAGCCCCAGCATTTT.

This rearrangement joins TRBV5-1 to TRBJ1-5, with D perhaps matching TRBD1 (6 bases). The end of the DNA aligns better with TRBJ2-3, so the J call may be wrong. CDR1 SGHRS and CDR2 YFSETQ come from the germline V gene. This CDR3 comprises 14 residues. For the CDR3, the DNA is TGCGCCAGCAGCTTGGATGGGGGCGTGGAGCCCCAGTATTTT. Amino acid sequence: CASSLDGGVEPQYF.

This clonotype was seen a few times. One base away lies a much larger clone, so this may be a sequencing read error. The chain joins TRBV12-3 or TRBV12-4 to TRBJ2-1; D possibly corresponds to TRBD2 (6 bases). Trimming removed 2 bases at V and 7 bases at J, with 12 bases between. This CDR3 region has 14 residues. The CDR3 protein is CASSLLEGPNEQFF. In DNA form, the CDR3 reads TGTGCCAGCAGTTTACTGGAGGGACCGAATGAGCAGTTCTTC.

The sample holds many counts of this clonotype. J is TRBJ1-1 and V is TRBV3-1, with a weak D call TRBD1 (5 bases). V was cut by 4 bases and J by 7 bases, with 13 bases left in between. This CDR3 has 13 amino acids. Germline CDR1 is LGHDT and CDR2 is YNNKEL (reference sequence). The CDR3 DNA reads as TGTGCCAGCAGCCGCCCAGGGTTTGATGAAGCTTTCTTT. Translating gives CASSRPGFDEAFF.